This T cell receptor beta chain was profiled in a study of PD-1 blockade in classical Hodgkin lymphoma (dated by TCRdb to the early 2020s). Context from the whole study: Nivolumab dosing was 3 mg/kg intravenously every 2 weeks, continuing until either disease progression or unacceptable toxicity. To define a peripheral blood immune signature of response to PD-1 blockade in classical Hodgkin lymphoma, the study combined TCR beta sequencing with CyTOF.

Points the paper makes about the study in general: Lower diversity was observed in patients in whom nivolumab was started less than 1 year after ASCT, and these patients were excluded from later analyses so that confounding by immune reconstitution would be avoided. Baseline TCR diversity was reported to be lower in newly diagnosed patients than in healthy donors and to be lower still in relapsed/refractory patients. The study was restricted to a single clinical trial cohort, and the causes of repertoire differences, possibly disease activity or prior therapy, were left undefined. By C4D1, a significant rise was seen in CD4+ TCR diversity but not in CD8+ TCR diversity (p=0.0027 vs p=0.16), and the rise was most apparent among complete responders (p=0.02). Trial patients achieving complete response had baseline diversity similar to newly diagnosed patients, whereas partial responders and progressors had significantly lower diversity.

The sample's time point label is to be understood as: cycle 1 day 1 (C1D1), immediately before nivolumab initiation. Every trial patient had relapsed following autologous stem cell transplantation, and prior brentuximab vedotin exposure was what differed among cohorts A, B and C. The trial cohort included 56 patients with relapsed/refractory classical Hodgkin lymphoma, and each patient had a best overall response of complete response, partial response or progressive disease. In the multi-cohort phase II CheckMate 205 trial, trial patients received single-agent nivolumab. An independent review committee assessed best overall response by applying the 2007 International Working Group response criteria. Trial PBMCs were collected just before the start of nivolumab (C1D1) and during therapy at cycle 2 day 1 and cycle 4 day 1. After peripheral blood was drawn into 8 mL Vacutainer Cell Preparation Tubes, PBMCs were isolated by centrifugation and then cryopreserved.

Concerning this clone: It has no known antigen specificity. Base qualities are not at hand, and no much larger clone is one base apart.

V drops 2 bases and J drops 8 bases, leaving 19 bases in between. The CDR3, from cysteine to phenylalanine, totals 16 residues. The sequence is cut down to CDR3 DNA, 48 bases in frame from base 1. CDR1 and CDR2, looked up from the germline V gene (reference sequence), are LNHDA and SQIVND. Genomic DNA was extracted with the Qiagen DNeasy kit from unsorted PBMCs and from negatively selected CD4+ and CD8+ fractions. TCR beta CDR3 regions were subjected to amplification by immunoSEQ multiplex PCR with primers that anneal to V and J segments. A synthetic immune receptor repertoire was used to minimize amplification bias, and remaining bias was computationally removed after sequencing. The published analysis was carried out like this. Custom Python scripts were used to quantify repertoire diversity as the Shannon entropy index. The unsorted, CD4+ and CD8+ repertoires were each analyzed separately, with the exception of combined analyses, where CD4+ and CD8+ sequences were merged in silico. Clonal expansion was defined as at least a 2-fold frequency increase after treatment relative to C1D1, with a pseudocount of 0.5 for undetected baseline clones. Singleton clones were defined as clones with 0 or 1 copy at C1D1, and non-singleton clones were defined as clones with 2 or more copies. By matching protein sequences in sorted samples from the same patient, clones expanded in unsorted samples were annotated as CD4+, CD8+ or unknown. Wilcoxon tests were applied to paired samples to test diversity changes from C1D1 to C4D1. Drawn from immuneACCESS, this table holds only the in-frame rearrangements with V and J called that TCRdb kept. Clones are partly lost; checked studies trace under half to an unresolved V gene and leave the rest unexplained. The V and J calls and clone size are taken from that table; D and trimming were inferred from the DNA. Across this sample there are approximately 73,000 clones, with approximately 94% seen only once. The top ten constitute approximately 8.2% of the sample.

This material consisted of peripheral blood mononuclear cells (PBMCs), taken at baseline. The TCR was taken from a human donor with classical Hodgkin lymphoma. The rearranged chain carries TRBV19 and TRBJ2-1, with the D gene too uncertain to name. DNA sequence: TGTGCCAGTAGTATATCGACTGTCTATAGGGCCGATGAGCAGTTCTTC. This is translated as CASSISTVYRADEQFF.